This TCR beta chain was documented in a study of cytomegalovirus exposure and HLA in healthy donors. Study-level background: When 350 to 500 donors were genotyped, roughly 82% of them were found to fall in the Caucasian-associated ancestry cluster.

A multiplex PCR was run with 60 Vbeta primers and 13 Jbeta primers. Repertoires were generated with immunoSEQ multiplex PCR, while TCRdb's copy carries only in-frame clones and drops some. This table holds 35,000 to 45,000 clones, 55% to 75% found once. Every donor was a healthy person donating bone marrow. Germline V gene data show CDR1 as SNHLY and CDR2 as FYNNEI. Trimming removed 0 bases at V and 7 bases at J, with 4 bases between. The length of the CDR3 is 12 residues. The sample taken for sequencing was PBMCs. The chain recombines TRBV2 with TRBJ1-5, with D unclear. This clonotype was sampled from a woman between 25 and 40 years old in good health and CMV-seronegative. Written as DNA, the CDR3 is TGTGCCAGCAGTGAAGCCAGACAGCCCCAGCATTTT. Its protein product is CASSEARQPQHF.